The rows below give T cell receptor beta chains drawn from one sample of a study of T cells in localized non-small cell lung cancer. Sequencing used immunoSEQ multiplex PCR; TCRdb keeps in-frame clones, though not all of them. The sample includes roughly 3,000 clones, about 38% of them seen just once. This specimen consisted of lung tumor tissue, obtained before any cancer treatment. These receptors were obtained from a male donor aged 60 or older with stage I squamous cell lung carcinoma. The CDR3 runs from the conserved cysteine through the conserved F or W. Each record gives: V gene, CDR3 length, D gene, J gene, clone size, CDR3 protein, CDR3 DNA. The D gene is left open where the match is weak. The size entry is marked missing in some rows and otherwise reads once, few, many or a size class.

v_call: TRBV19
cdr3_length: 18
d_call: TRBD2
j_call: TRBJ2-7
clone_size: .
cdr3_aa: CASSLRTSETVPPYEQYF
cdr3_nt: TGTGCCAGTAGTCTCAGGACTAGCGAGACCGTACCACCGTACGAGCAGTACTTC

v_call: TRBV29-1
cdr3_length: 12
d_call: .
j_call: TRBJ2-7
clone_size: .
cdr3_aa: CSVASDKYEQYF
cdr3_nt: TGCAGCGTTGCTAGCGACAAATACGAGCAGTACTTC

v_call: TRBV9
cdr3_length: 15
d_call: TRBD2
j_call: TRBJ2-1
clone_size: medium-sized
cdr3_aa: CASTLSGTPYNEQFF
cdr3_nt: TGTGCCAGCACCTTAAGCGGGACCCCGTACAATGAGCAGTTCTTC

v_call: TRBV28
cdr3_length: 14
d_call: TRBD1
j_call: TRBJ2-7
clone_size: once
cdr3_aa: CASSFSRDRDEQYF
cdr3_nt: TGTGCCAGCAGTTTTTCCCGGGACAGGGACGAGCAGTACTTC

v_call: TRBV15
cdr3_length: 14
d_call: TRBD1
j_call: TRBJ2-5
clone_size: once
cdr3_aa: CATSRDRGQETQYF
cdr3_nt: TGTGCCACCAGCCGAGACAGGGGGCAAGAGACCCAGTACTTC

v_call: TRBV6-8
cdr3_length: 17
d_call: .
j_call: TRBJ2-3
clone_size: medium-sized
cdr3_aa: CAISQPLPGRRVDTQYF
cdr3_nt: TGTGCCATCAGTCAACCCTTACCGGGTCGAAGGGTAGATACGCAGTATTTT

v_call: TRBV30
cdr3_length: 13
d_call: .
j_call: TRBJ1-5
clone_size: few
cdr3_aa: CAWSWGAGQPQHF
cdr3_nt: TGTGCCTGGAGCTGGGGGGCGGGGCAGCCCCAGCATTTT

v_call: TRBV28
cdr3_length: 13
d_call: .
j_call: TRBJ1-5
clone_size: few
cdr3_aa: CASSFSGIQPQHF
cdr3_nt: TGTGCCAGCAGTTTTTCCGGGATTCAGCCCCAGCATTTT

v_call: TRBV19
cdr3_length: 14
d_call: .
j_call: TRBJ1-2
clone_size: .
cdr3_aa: CASSISQGLDGYTF
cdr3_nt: TGTGCCAGTAGTATTTCACAGGGACTCGATGGCTACACCTTC

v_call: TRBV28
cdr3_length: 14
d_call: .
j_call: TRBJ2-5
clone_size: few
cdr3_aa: CASSPTAIQETQYF
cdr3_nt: TGTGCCAGCAGTCCGACGGCGATCCAAGAGACCCAGTACTTC

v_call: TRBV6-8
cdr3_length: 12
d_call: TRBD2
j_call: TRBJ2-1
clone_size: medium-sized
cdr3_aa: CASIRGRHEQFF
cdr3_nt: TGTGCCAGCATCCGCGGGAGGCATGAGCAGTTCTTC

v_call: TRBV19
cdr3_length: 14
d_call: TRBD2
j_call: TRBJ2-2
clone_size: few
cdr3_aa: CASSPGGMTGELFF
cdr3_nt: TGTGCCAGTAGCCCGGGGGGGATGACCGGGGAGCTGTTTTTT

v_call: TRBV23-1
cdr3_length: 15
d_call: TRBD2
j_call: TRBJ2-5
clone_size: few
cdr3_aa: CASGSGTSGLKTQYF
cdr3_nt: TGCGCCAGCGGCTCTGGGACTAGCGGGTTAAAGACCCAGTACTTC

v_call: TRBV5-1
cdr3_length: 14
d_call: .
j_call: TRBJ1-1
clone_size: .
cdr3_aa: CASSLGGVSSEAFF
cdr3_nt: TGCGCCAGCAGCTTGGGGGGCGTCAGTTCTGAAGCTTTCTTT

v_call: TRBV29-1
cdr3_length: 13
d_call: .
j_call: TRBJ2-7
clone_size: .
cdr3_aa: CSVEAGGPYEQYF
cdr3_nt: TGCAGCGTTGAGGCGGGTGGACCCTACGAGCAGTACTTC

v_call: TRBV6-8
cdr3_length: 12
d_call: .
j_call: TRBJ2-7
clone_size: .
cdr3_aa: CAISVTAYEQYF
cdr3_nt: TGTGCCATCAGTGTCACAGCCTACGAGCAGTACTTC

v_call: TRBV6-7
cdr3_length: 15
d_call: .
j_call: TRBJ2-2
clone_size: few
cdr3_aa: CASSYAGTNTGELFF
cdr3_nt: TGTGCCAGCAGTTACGCGGGGACTAACACCGGGGAGCTGTTTTTT

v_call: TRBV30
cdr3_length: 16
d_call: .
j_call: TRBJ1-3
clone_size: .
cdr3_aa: CAWRFKQGGSGNTIYF
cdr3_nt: TGTGCCTGGAGATTCAAACAGGGTGGATCGGGAAACACCATATATTTT

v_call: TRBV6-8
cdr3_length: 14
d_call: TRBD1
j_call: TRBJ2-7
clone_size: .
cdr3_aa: CAISGQAHSYEQYF
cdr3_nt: TGTGCCATCAGTGGACAGGCCCACTCCTACGAGCAGTACTTC

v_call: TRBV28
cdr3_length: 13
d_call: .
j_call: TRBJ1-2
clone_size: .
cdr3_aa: CASSFGFMYGYTF
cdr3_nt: TGTGCCAGCAGTTTTGGGTTTATGTATGGCTACACCTTC

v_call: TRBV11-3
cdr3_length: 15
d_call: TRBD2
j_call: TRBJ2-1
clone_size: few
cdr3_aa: CASSLREGLRNEQFF
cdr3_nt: TGTGCCAGCAGCCTCCGGGAGGGGCTGAGGAATGAGCAGTTCTTC

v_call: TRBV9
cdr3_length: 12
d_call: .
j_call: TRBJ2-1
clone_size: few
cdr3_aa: CASSVDGAEQFF
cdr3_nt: TGTGCCAGCAGCGTAGACGGGGCTGAGCAGTTCTTC

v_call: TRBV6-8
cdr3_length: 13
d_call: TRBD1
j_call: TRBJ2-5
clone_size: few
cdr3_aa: CASRMTGKETQYF
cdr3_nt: TGTGCCAGCAGGATGACAGGGAAGGAGACCCAGTACTTC

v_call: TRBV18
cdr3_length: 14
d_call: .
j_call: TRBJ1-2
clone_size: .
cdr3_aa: CASSPRRDDYGYTF
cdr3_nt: TGTGCCAGCTCACCTAGGAGGGACGACTATGGCTACACCTTC

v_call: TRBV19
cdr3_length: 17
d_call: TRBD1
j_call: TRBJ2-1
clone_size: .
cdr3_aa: CASSVISGRTGVNEQFF
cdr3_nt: TGTGCCAGTAGTGTCATCTCTGGGCGCACAGGGGTCAATGAGCAGTTCTTC

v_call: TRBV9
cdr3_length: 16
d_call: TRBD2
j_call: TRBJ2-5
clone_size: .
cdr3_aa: CASSVSSGIFQETQYF
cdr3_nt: TGTGCCAGCAGCGTTTCTAGCGGGATCTTCCAAGAGACCCAGTACTTC

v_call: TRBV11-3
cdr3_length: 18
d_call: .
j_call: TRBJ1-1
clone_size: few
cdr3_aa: CASSLGGTAGWLNTEAFF
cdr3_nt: TGTGCCAGCAGCTTAGGGGGGACGGCCGGGTGGTTGAACACTGAAGCTTTCTTT

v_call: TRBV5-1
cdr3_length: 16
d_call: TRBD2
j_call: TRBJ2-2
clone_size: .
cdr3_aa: CASSLTSGRAPGELFF
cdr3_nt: TGCGCCAGCAGCCTCACTAGCGGGAGGGCCCCCGGGGAGCTGTTTTTT

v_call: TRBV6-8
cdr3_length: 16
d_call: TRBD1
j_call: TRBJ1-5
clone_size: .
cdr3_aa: CASRGTGNLSNQPQHF
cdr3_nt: TGTGCCAGCAGGGGGACAGGGAATTTAAGCAATCAGCCCCAGCATTTT

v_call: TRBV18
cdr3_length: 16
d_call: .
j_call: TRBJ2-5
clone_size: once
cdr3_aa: CASSRGTPARQETQYF
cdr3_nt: TGTGCTAGCTCACGTGGGACCCCGGCGAGGCAAGAGACCCAGTACTTC

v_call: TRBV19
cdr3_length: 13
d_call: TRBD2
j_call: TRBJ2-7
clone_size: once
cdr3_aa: CASAPGLADDPYF
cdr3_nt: TGTGCCAGCGCCCCTGGACTAGCGGATGACCCGTACTTC

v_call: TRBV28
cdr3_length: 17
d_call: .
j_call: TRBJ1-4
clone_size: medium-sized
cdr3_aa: CASSLTPSGLENEKLFF
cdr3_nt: TGTGCCAGCAGTTTGACTCCTTCGGGCCTAGAGAATGAAAAACTGTTTTTT

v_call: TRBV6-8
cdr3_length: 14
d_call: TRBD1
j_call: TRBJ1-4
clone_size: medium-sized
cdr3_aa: CASNYRGSGEKLFF
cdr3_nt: TGTGCCAGCAATTACAGGGGATCGGGTGAAAAACTGTTTTTT

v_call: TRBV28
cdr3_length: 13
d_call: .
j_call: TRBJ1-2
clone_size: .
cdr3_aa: CASSLELNYGYTF
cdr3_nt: TGTGCCAGCAGTCTGGAGTTGAACTATGGCTACACCTTC

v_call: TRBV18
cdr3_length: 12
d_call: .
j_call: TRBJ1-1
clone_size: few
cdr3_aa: CASSPVRGEAFF
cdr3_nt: TGTGCCAGCTCACCCGTCAGGGGTGAAGCTTTCTTT

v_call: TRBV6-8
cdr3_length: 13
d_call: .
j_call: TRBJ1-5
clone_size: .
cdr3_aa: CASSNGGYQPQHF
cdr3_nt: TGTGCCAGCAGCAACGGAGGGTATCAGCCCCAGCATTTT

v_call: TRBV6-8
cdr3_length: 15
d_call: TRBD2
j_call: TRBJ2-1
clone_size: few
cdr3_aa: CASRRGLAEYNEQFF
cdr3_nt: TGTGCCAGCAGGAGGGGACTAGCAGAATACAATGAGCAGTTCTTC

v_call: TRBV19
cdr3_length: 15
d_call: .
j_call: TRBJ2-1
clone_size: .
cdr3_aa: CATARGGSGGNEQFF
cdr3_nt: TGTGCCACCGCTCGAGGAGGAAGCGGTGGAAATGAGCAGTTCTTC

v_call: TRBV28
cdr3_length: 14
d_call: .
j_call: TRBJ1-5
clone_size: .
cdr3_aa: CASSWGGDNQPQHF
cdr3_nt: TGTGCCAGCAGTTGGGGGGGAGACAATCAGCCCCAGCATTTT

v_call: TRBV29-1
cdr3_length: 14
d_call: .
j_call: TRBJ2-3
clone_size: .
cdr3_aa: CSVKGPSMTDTQYF
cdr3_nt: TGCAGCGTTAAAGGCCCTAGCATGACAGATACGCAGTATTTT

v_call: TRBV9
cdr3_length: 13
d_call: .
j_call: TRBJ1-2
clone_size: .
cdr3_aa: CASSPIEWLGYTF
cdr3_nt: TGTGCCAGCAGCCCTATAGAGTGGTTGGGCTACACCTTC

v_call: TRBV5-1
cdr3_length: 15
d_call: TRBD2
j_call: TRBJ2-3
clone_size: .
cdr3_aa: CASSLKREVGDTQYF
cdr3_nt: TGCGCCAGCAGCTTGAAGCGGGAGGTGGGAGATACGCAGTATTTT

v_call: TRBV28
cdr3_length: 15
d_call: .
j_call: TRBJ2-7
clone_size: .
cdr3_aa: CASTIGGNSGYEQYF
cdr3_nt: TGTGCCAGCACCATTGGGGGGAATAGTGGGTACGAGCAGTACTTC

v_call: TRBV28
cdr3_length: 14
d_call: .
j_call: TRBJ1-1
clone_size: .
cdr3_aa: CASSLYRELTEAFF
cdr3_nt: TGTGCCAGCAGTTTATACAGGGAGCTTACTGAAGCTTTCTTT

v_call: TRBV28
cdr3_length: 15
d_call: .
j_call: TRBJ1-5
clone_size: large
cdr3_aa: CASSLWGQKSQPQHF
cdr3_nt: TGTGCCAGCAGTTTATGGGGGCAGAAGAGTCAGCCCCAGCATTTT

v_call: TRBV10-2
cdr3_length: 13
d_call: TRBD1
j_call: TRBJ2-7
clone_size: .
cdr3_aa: CASNGQAQSRGYF
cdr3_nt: TGCGCCAGCAATGGACAGGCCCAAAGCCGTGGGTACTTC

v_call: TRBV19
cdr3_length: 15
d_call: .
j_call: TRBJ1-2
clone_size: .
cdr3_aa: CASSLATDVVYGYTF
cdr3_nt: TGTGCCAGTAGTTTAGCGACAGATGTTGTCTATGGCTACACCTTC

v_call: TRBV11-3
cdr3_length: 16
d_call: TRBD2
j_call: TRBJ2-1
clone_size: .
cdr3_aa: CASSLDVGTRKNEQFF
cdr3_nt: TGTGCCAGCAGCTTAGACGTCGGGACTAGGAAGAATGAGCAGTTCTTC

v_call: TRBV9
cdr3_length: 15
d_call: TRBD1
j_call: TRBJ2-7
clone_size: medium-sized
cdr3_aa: CASSPQGTGVDEQYF
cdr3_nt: TGTGCCAGCAGCCCACAGGGGACAGGGGTAGACGAGCAGTACTTC